This T cell receptor beta chain was retrieved from a study of identifying expanded T cells in peripheral blood. During the collection period, no donor immune events like infections were recorded. Assay used: immunoSEQ multiplex PCR; TCRdb lists only in-frame clones, some missing. There are approximately 90,000 clones in the sample; more than 75% occur only once, and 5.6% lies in the top ten. On this clone: Distinct nucleotide sequences in the sample also encode this CDR3.

Germline values: CDR1 MNHNY, CDR2 SVGAGI (reference sequence). The CDR3 has 13 amino acids. Trimming took off 0 bases at V and 0 bases at J, with 0 bases between the two ends. The material sequenced was blood. This clonotype was obtained from a person aged 18-70 years in good health. J is TRBJ1-3 and V is TRBV6-6; no reliable D call. The DNA for the CDR3 is TGTGCCAGCAGTTACTCCTCTGGAAACACCATATATTTT. Translation: CASSYSSGNTIYF.